These 18 T cell receptor beta chains share one sample of origin, sequenced in a study of blood T cell repertoires in COVID-19 (TCRdb year 2020). The library came from the immunoSEQ multiplex PCR assay. Here the immuneACCESS table is served through TCRdb, limited to in-frame sequences with V and J called. Missing clones are a known gap in these copies; in checked studies unresolved V genes cover under half, and the rest lacks a known reason. The sample table shows nearly 25,000 clones, and nearly 90% are seen once. Approximately 9.7% of the sample rests with the top ten. The source material was peripheral blood. These receptors were obtained from a man between 70 and 80 years old with acute or convalescent COVID-19.

The chain combines TRBV19 with TRBJ1-5; maybe TRBD1 (5 bases). Germline V gene data show CDR1 as LNHDA and CDR2 as SQIVND (reference sequence). CDR3 length: 14 amino acids. The germline V and J ends were trimmed by 7 bases and 10 bases, with 20 bases remaining between them. The CDR3 nucleotides read TGTGCCAGTACCAGCCGGGACTCTGGAATCCCCCAGCATTTT. Translated: CASTSRDSGIPQHF. The whole variable domain, filled in from reference TRBV19 and TRBJ1-5, reads DGGITQSPKYLFRKEGQNVTLSCEQNLNHDAMYWYRQDPGQGLRLIYYSQIVNDFQKGDIAEGYSVSREKKESFPLTVTSAQKNPTAFYLCASTSRDSGIPQHFGDGTRLSIL.

The rearrangement joins TRBV3-1 (or the pseudogene TRBV3-2) to TRBJ1-5; 7 bases are shared with TRBD1. CDR1 is LGHDT and CDR2 is YNNKEL in the germline V gene (reference sequence). The V gene end was trimmed by 6 bases and the J gene end by 3 bases; junction bases not matched to a gene: 5. CDR3 length: 14 amino acids. This CDR3 reads CASSIQGINQPQHF. The CDR3 bases are TGTGCCAGCAGTATACAGGGGATCAATCAGCCCCAGCATTTT.

This chain connects TRBV20-1 to TRBJ1-2; 8 bases agree with TRBD1. CDR1 and CDR2 from the germline V gene are DFQATT and SNEGSKA (reference sequence). Trimming removed 6 bases from V and 8 bases from J; junction bases left unmatched: 5. The CDR3 extends over 11 amino acids. CDR3 DNA sequence: TGCAGTGCGCCGACAGGGGAAGGCTACACCTTC. Protein sequence: CSAPTGEGYTF.

The chain joins TRBV4-1 to TRBJ1-4; D gene unclear. The germline V gene has CDR1 MGHRA and CDR2 YSYEKL. The CDR3 has 15 residues. Trimming took off 1 base at V and 3 bases at J, with 9 bases between the two ends. The CDR3 bases are TGCGCCAGCAGCCAAGTTCAGATGTCTAATGAAAAACTGTTTTTT. Protein: CASSQVQMSNEKLFF.

This clone was counted once. The rearrangement uses TRBV19 and TRBJ1-3; D unresolved. The CDR3 runs 13 residues. Trimming took 6 bases from V and 0 from J, leaving 6 bases between them. CDR1 is LNHDA, CDR2 SQIVND, per germline (reference sequence). DNA of the CDR3: TGTGCCAGTAGCGGGTCCTCTGGAAACACCATATATTTT. It encodes CASSGSSGNTIYF.

The genes are TRBV19 and TRBJ2-1; D is perhaps TRBD1 (5 bases). Germline V lookup: CDR1 LNHDA, CDR2 SQIVND (reference sequence). Trimming pared 3 bases from V and 8 bases from J, leaving 11 bases between. The CDR3 loop spans 13 amino acids. CDR3 amino acids: CASSIPQGDEQFF. CDR3 DNA sequence: TGTGCCAGTAGTATTCCCCAGGGCGATGAGCAGTTCTTC.

The V gene is TRBV6-5, the J gene TRBJ2-3, with D uncertain. The V gene lost 9 bases and the J gene lost 4 bases, with 8 bases spanning the gap. Germline lookup yields CDR1 MNHEY and CDR2 SVGAGI. The CDR3 loop spans 11 amino acids. Here the CDR3 DNA reads TGTGCCAGTCGCCGGGCAGATACGCAGTATTTT. Its protein is CASRRADTQYF.

This clone was recorded once. The genes are TRBV5-5 and TRBJ1-2; TRBD1 is a possible D gene (6 bases). Germline V gene lookup returns CDR1 SGHKS and CDR2 YYEKEE (reference sequence). Trimming pared 3 bases from V and 3 bases from J, leaving 21 bases between. The CDR3 runs to 17 residues. CDR3 in DNA: TGTGCCAGCAGCTCATCCCCTGGGGGGGGCGCGGACTATGGCTACACCTTC. Translation gives CASSSSPGGGADYGYTF.

CDR3 DNA: TGCGCCAGCAGAGACATACAGGGGCTAGGCTACGAGCAGTACTTC. Its translation is CASRDIQGLGYEQYF. The gene calls are TRBV4-1 and TRBJ2-7, with 7 bases aligning to TRBD1. Trimming took 6 bases from V and 3 from J; bases not matched to a gene: 11. The V gene's germline CDR1 is MGHRA and CDR2 YSYEKL. CDR3 length equals 15 residues.

The gene calls are TRBV7-2 and TRBJ1-5; 7 bases line up with TRBD1. The V segment lost 5 bases and the J segment 5 bases; nucleotides outside the gene matches: 6. The CDR3 is made up of 14 amino acids. Germline CDR1 is SGHTA and CDR2 is FQGNSA. CDR3 region: CASSEQGRDQPQHF. The CDR3 coding sequence is TGTGCCAGCAGCGAACAGGGGAGAGATCAGCCCCAGCATTTT.

The J gene is TRBJ1-5, the V gene TRBV2; the match to TRBD1 covers 9 bases. Germline V CDR1 and CDR2: SNHLY, FYNNEI. The CDR3 covers 15 residues. Germline trimming cut 3 bases from V and 2 bases from J; bases unmatched to any gene: 2. The CDR3 loop reads CASSDRTGGNQPQHF. The CDR3 DNA reads TGTGCCAGCAGTGACAGGACAGGGGGCAATCAGCCCCAGCATTTT.

The rearrangement links TRBV15 to TRBJ2-2, with D possibly being TRBD1 (5 bases). Germline values: CDR1 LNHNV, CDR2 YYDKDF (reference sequence). This CDR3 has 14 amino acids. With 0 bases removed from V and 7 bases from J, the gap between germline ends came to 9 bases. Here the CDR3 reads CATSRDRVGGELFF. The CDR3 DNA reads TGTGCCACCAGCAGAGACAGGGTTGGCGGGGAGCTGTTTTTT.

V and J are TRBV2 and TRBJ1-4; D remains unclear. In germline, CDR1 is SNHLY, CDR2 FYNNEI. The CDR3 is 14 residues long. Trimming left V 4 bases short and J 4 bases short, with 10 bases between. The CDR3, as DNA: TGTGCCAGCAGTGGGACGACTATTAATGAAAAACTGTTTTTT. This translates into CASSGTTINEKLFF.

This chain uses TRBV3-1 (or the pseudogene TRBV3-2) with TRBJ1-3; possibly TRBD1 for D (6 bases). Trimming stripped 3 bases from V and 4 bases from J, with 16 bases between. Germline lookup yields CDR1 LGHDT and CDR2 YNNKEL (reference sequence). The CDR3 is 16 residues long. The CDR3 DNA reads TGTGCCAGCAGCCATCCTGGGGGGGGCTGGGGAAACACCATATATTTT. Encoded protein: CASSHPGGGWGNTIYF.

This chain connects TRBV20-1 to TRBJ1-2, with D tentatively TRBD1 (6 bases). This CDR3 comprises 10 residues. The germline gives CDR1 DFQATT, CDR2 SNEGSKA (reference sequence). Trimming pared 6 bases from V and 14 bases from J, leaving 16 bases between. The CDR3 nucleotides read TGCAGTGCGAGCAAGACAGGCCGTACCTTC. This translates into CSASKTGRTF.

CDR3 in amino acids: CATRGQPYEQYF. CDR3 DNA sequence: TGTGCCACCCGAGGACAGCCATACGAGCAGTACTTC. The V and J genes are TRBV2 and TRBJ2-7, with D possibly TRBD1 on 6 matching bases. The V gene's germline CDR1 is SNHLY and CDR2 FYNNEI. The CDR3 loop spans 12 amino acids. V shed 10 bases and J shed 4 bases, with 14 bases lying between them. Combining the CDR3 with reference TRBV2 and TRBJ2-7 gives the whole variable domain EPEVTQTPSHQVTQMGQEVILRCVPISNHLYFYWYRQILGQKVEFLVSFYNNEISEKSEIFDDQFSVERPDGSNFTLKIRSTKLEDSAMYFCATRGQPYEQYFGPGTRLTVT.

The rearrangement joins TRBV21-1 to TRBJ1-5; TRBD1, the D gene given by the table, was not confirmed from the DNA. TRBV21-1 is noted as a pseudogene. CDR3 length equals 16 residues. The CDR3 nucleotides read TGTGCCCGCCCTACATCGAGGGACAGGGAGGGGCAGCCCCAGCATTTT. It specifies CARPTSRDREGQPQHF.

The V call is TRBV28, the J call TRBJ1-1, with D maybe TRBD1 (5 bases). The V end was cut by 3 bases, the J end by 6 bases, with 8 bases between. The CDR3 has 12 amino acids. Germline values: CDR1 MDHEN, CDR2 SYDVKM. The CDR3 sequence: CASSLGTSEAFF. The CDR3 DNA reads TGTGCCAGCAGTTTGGGGACTTCTGAAGCTTTCTTT.